This T cell receptor (beta chain) was retrieved from a study of regulatory T cells in long-lasting Graves disease. Notes on the study in general: For persistent Graves' patients, TCR diversity was lower than for newly diagnosed ones.

TCR beta libraries were built with iRepertoire HTBI primers and Arm-PCR of CDR3 regions. MiXCR, run by TCRdb on the multiplex PCR reads, gives a single entry per CDR3 protein. The data show about 420,000 distinct CDR3 sequences, with 20% to 25% seen just once and roughly a quarter held by the top ten. Many counts were recorded for this clonotype. The antigen is not known. V trimming: 6 bases; J trimming: 0 bases; junction bases outside the gene matches: 3. The CDR3 runs 14 residues. The time point here: persistent/refractory GD, antithyroid drugs over 5 years with positive TRAb. Isolated PBMC RNA provided the starting material for the TCR library. Diagnosis followed American Thyroid Association guidelines for Graves' disease. Enrollment of patients was through an endocrinology department in Xi'an, China.

The sequence was collected from a female donor with Graves disease. The V call is TRBV12-3 or TRBV12-4, the J call TRBJ1-2, with 8 nucleotides matching TRBD1. This sample comprised peripheral blood mononuclear cells (PBMCs), obtained when the disease was refractory, from a patient treated with antithyroid drugs. The CDR3 DNA reads TGTGCCAGCAGCGGCAGGGGGCCTAACTATGGCTACACCTTC. This codes for CASSGRGPNYGYTF.